This T cell receptor (beta chain) was sequenced in a study of T cells in Graves' hyperthyroidism and ophthalmopathy. Amplification of TCR beta CDR3 regions used RNA as the template. HTBI primers were used for first-round RT-PCR of the TCR CDR3. TCRdb processed the multiplex PCR reads anew with MiXCR; each CDR3 protein has one entry. In the table there are 700,000 or so distinct CDR3 sequences, about 17% of which are singletons. This clonotype was recorded a few times. The TCR was taken from a man aged 18 to 29 with Graves' hyperthyroidism. Sequenced material: blood.

CDR3 sequence (DNA): TGCGCCAGCAGCCAAGATACGGGAGGGCAAGAGACCCAGTACTTC. Its protein product is CASSQDTGGQETQYF. The chain links TRBV4-1 to TRBJ2-5; 8 bases are shared with TRBD2. Germline V gives CDR1 MGHRA, CDR2 YSYEKL. The V segment lost 0 bases and the J segment 2 bases; nucleotides outside the gene matches: 2. This CDR3 has 15 amino acids.